Listed here are 32 T cell receptor beta chains from one sample, sequenced in a study of T cells after yellow fever vaccination. TCRdb analysed the 5' RACE reads with MiXCR anew, one entry per CDR3 protein. The sample contains approximately 260,000 distinct CDR3 sequences, 10% to 15% of which appear only once. The sequenced sample was CD4+ T cells sorted from PBMCs, obtained 45 days after the yellow fever booster vaccination. The receptors were sampled from a man under 40 who received the YFV17D yellow fever vaccine.

The chain carries TRBV6-5 and TRBJ2-7; 7 bases are a match to TRBD1. The CDR3 is 15 residues long. CDR1 and CDR2 (germline): MNHEY, SVGAGI. The junction had 11 bases not matched to a gene; V was cut back by 6 bases and J by 3 bases. The CDR3 bases are TGTGCCAGCAGAGGGGGACCGGGACAGCACTACGAGCAGTACTTC. It codes for CASRGGPGQHYEQYF.

The chain combines TRBV3-1 with TRBJ2-2; 9 nucleotides match TRBD2. The V segment lost 4 bases and the J segment 4 bases; nucleotides outside the gene matches: 4. Germline values: CDR1 LGHDT, CDR2 YNNKEL (reference sequence). CDR3 length: 15 amino acids. The CDR3 region is CASSLSGSVTGELFF. Written as DNA, the CDR3 is TGTGCCAGCAGCCTTAGCGGGAGCGTCACCGGGGAGCTGTTTTTT.

The chain combines TRBV5-1 with TRBJ2-3; D not resolved. In germline, CDR1 is SGHRS, CDR2 YFSETQ. Trimming cost V 5 bases and J 0 bases, with 7 bases left between them. This CDR3 comprises 13 residues. The CDR3 here is CASSIVSTDTQYF. As DNA, the CDR3 is TGCGCCAGCAGTATCGTAAGCACAGATACGCAGTATTTT. The variable domain in full, with the rest retrieved from reference TRBV5-1 and TRBJ2-3, is KAGVTQTPRYLIKTRGQQVTLSCSPISGHRSVSWYQQTPGQGLQFLFEYFSETQRNKGNFPGRFSGRQFSNSRSEMNVSTLELGDSALYLCASSIVSTDTQYFGPGTRLTVL.

This clonotype occurred a few times. The rearrangement joins TRBV11-3 to TRBJ2-7; D is perhaps TRBD1 (5 bases). Between the trimmed V and J ends, which lost 3 bases and 5 bases, there was a span of 8 bases. There are 12 residues in the CDR3. CDR1 SGHNT and CDR2 YENEEA come from the germline V gene. CDR3 nucleotide sequence: TGTGCCAGCAGCTTGGCAGGGCACGAGCAGTACTTC. As protein: CASSLAGHEQYF.

This clonotype was seen repeatedly, ten times or more. The gene calls are TRBV4-1 and TRBJ2-2; 14 bases are a match to TRBD2. Germline CDR1 is MGHRA and CDR2 is YSYEKL. The junction had 4 bases not matched to a gene; V was cut back by 0 bases and J by 4 bases. The CDR3 is made up of 18 amino acids. This CDR3 reads CASSQDGTSGSSTGELFF. CDR3 nucleotides: TGCGCCAGCAGCCAAGACGGGACTAGCGGGAGTTCCACCGGGGAGCTGTTTTTT.

The chain employs TRBV28 and TRBJ1-2, with 9 positions matching TRBD1. Looked up from germline, CDR1 is MDHEN and CDR2 is SYDVKM. J was trimmed by 7 bases and V by 6 bases; bases with no gene match: 12. The CDR3 runs 15 residues. The CDR3 DNA follows: TGTGCCAGCAGATCCAGCGGGACAGGGTATCGTGGCTACACCTTC. It is translated as CASRSSGTGYRGYTF.

Comment on this clonotype: One end of the junction does not line up with germline, which may come from a read error. The V call is TRBV7-9, the J call TRBJ2-5; 7 nucleotides agree with TRBD2. CDR1 and CDR2 (germline): SEHNR, FQNEAQ (reference sequence). This CDR3 region has 14 residues. The CDR3 loop is CASSLAGFQETQYF. DNA for the CDR3: TGTGCCAGCAGTTTAGCGGGCTTCCAAGAGACCCAGTACTTC.

The CDR3 region is CASSVGAQGNQPQHF. Here the CDR3 DNA reads TGTGCCAGCAGCGTAGGAGCGCAGGGCAATCAGCCCCAGCATTTT. The J gene is TRBJ1-5, the V gene TRBV9, with unresolved D. V lost 0 bases and J 2 bases, leaving 9 bases between the germline ends. Germline lookup yields CDR1 SGDLS and CDR2 YYNGEE. The CDR3 covers 15 residues.

This clonotype was observed at least ten times. The chain is built from TRBV5-1 and TRBJ2-5; D may be TRBD2 (5 bases). Deletions cut 2 bases from V and 5 bases from J, with 10 bases between. Per germline, CDR1 SGHRS and CDR2 YFSETQ. This CDR3 contains 13 residues. The CDR3 DNA sequence: TGCGCCAGCAGCTTTGGGAGCACCGAGACCCAGTACTTC. This sequence encodes CASSFGSTETQYF. Looking up the rest from reference TRBV5-1 and TRBJ2-5 gives the full variable domain: KAGVTQTPRYLIKTRGQQVTLSCSPISGHRSVSWYQQTPGQGLQFLFEYFSETQRNKGNFPGRFSGRQFSNSRSEMNVSTLELGDSALYLCASSFGSTETQYFGPGTRLLVL.

This clonotype has only a few counts. The rearrangement uses TRBV6-5 and TRBJ2-1; the match to TRBD1 covers 8 bases. V shed 5 bases and J 5 bases; nucleotides not matched to a gene: 14. The CDR3 is 17 residues long. Germline V lookup: CDR1 MNHEY, CDR2 SVGAGI. The CDR3 loop reads CASSTRTGNFGDNEQFF. CDR3 in DNA: TGTGCCAGCAGTACCAGGACAGGGAACTTCGGAGACAATGAGCAGTTCTTC.

This clonotype was seen a few times. The chain couples TRBV24-1 to TRBJ2-5; D ambiguous. Germline lookup yields CDR1 KGHDR and CDR2 SFDVKD. The CDR3 extends over 15 amino acids. V was pared by 5 bases and J by 3 bases, with 15 bases between. The CDR3 DNA sequence: TGTGCCACCAGTGGCCCCGACGGAAGGGAAGAGACCCAGTACTTC. Translating gives CATSGPDGREETQYF.

This clonotype has ten or more counts. The chain has TRBV5-4 and TRBJ2-1; TRBD2 might be the D (6 bases). Trimming cost V 4 bases and J 4 bases, with 15 bases left between them. Looked up from germline, CDR1 is SGHNT and CDR2 is YYREEE (reference sequence). The CDR3 contains 15 residues. The CDR3 sequence is CASSEDGRGYNEQFF. The DNA of the CDR3 is TGTGCCAGCAGCGAGGACGGCCGGGGGTACAATGAGCAGTTCTTC.

Comments on this clonotype: A junction boundary mismatches the germline segment, possibly from a read error. The V call is TRBV7-6, the J call TRBJ2-3; 8 bases map to TRBD2. The CDR3 spans 12 residues. Looked up from germline, CDR1 is SGHVS and CDR2 is FNYEAQ. For the CDR3, the DNA is TGTGCCAGCAGCTTCAGCGGGAGAGGAACCCGTTTT. Translated: CASSFSGRGTRF.

This clonotype turned up a few times. The chain recombines TRBV10-3 with TRBJ1-5; 7 bases map to TRBD1. V lost 10 bases, J lost 0 bases, and 12 bases stayed unmatched. The CDR3 extends over 16 amino acids. Per germline, CDR1 ENHRY and CDR2 SYGVKD. CDR3 coding DNA: TGTGCCACCAAAGCAGGGGGTCAGTATAGCAATCAGCCCCAGCATTTT. Amino acids: CATKAGGQYSNQPQHF.

In this sample, this clonotype turned up a few times. The chain carries TRBV11-2 and TRBJ2-1; 8 bases are a match to TRBD2. Germline loops: CDR1 SGHAT, CDR2 FQNNGV. The CDR3 totals 15 residues. V shed 3 bases, J shed 7 bases, and the junction held 8 bases outside the gene matches. This CDR3 reads CASSFRSGGNNEQFF. The CDR3 DNA follows: TGTGCCAGCAGCTTCAGATCGGGAGGGAATAATGAGCAGTTCTTC.

V and J are TRBV4-3 and TRBJ2-7; TRBD2 might be the D (6 bases). V was cut by 0 bases and J by 0 bases, with 21 bases left in between. The CDR3 contains 19 residues. Germline CDR1 reads LGHNA; CDR2 reads YSLEER. CDR3 nucleotide sequence: TGCGCCAGCAGCCAAGAAATTATGAATGGCGGGATCCGCTCCTACGAGCAGTACTTC. As protein: CASSQEIMNGGIRSYEQYF.

This clonotype was recorded a few times. The gene calls are TRBV5-1 and TRBJ2-4; D is possibly TRBD2 (6 bases). The CDR3 spans 16 residues. Germline values: CDR1 SGHRS, CDR2 YFSETQ. Between the trimmed V and J ends, which lost 0 bases and 0 bases, there was a span of 10 bases. The CDR3 DNA reads as TGCGCCAGCAGCTTGGCTGCGGGGATAGCCAAAAACATTCAGTACTTC. Its protein product is CASSLAAGIAKNIQYF.

This clonotype was seen at least ten times. The V gene is TRBV5-1, the J gene TRBJ1-5; TRBD1 aligns across 8 bases. After removal of 3 bases from V and 7 bases from J, the junction contained 3 bases not matched to a gene. This CDR3 region has 13 residues. In germline, CDR1 is SGHRS, CDR2 YFSETQ. CDR3 loop: CASSSTGEQPQHF. CDR3 sequence (DNA): TGCGCCAGCAGCTCGACAGGGGAGCAGCCCCAGCATTTT.

This clonotype was found a few times. The CDR3: CSADGPGYGYTF. The CDR3 bases are TGCAGTGCTGATGGCCCCGGCTATGGCTACACCTTC. The chain links TRBV20-1 to TRBJ1-2, with unresolved D. The ends were cut back, 5 bases at V and 4 bases at J, with 11 bases in the middle. This CDR3 has 12 residues. Germline loops: CDR1 DFQATT, CDR2 SNEGSKA (reference sequence).

There are a few counts of this clonotype. The gene calls are TRBV27 and TRBJ1-2; 7 bases are shared with TRBD1. CDR3 length: 13 amino acids. Germline-derived CDR1 and CDR2 are MNHEY and SMNVEV (reference sequence). J gave up 8 bases and V 8 bases, and 11 bases lay outside the gene matches. The CDR3 DNA reads TGTGCCAGCGCATCCAGGACAGGCGAAGGCTACACCTTC. Translating gives CASASRTGEGYTF.

In this sample, this clonotype turned up many times. One junction end does not reproduce the germline sequence, and a read error may be involved. The genes are TRBV20-1 and TRBJ2-1; the D gene is possibly TRBD2 (6 bases). Germline CDR1 and CDR2: DFQATT and SNEGSKA (reference sequence). CDR3 length: 14 residues. The CDR3 DNA sequence: TGCAGTGCTTCCACCCTAGCGTCCTTCAATGAGCAGTTCTTC. This sequence encodes CSASTLASFNEQFF.

V gene TRBV19 combines with J gene TRBJ1-2, with TRBD1 identical over 8 bases. Germline trimming cut 6 bases from V and 7 bases from J; bases unmatched to any gene: 10. The V gene's germline CDR1 is LNHDA and CDR2 SQIVND (reference sequence). The CDR3 is made up of 14 amino acids. The CDR3 is CASRKTGVESGYTF. CDR3 coding DNA: TGTGCCAGTAGAAAGACAGGGGTCGAGAGTGGCTACACCTTC.

This clonotype appeared a few times. The rearrangement joins TRBV5-1 to TRBJ2-3; D gene ambiguous. This CDR3 contains 14 residues. Germline assignment: CDR1 SGHRS and CDR2 YFSETQ. Trimming shortened V by 1 base and J by 0 bases, and 6 bases separated the two germline ends. CDR3 coding DNA: TGCGCCAGCAGCTTGCAGGCTAGCACAGATACGCAGTATTTT. The encoded protein is CASSLQASTDTQYF.

This clonotype appeared a few times. The CDR3 bases are TGTGCCAGCAGTTACTCGGGAGCTTCCTCTGGGGCCAACGTCCTGACTTTC. Residues: CASSYSGASSGANVLTF. The J gene is TRBJ2-6, the V gene TRBV6-5; D is perhaps TRBD2 (5 bases). The CDR3 has 17 amino acids. CDR1 MNHEY and CDR2 SVGAGI come from the germline V gene. The ends were cut back, 0 bases at V and 0 bases at J, with 9 bases in the middle.

The chain joins TRBV12-3 or TRBV12-4 to TRBJ1-2; no clear D gene. Deletions cut 1 base from V and 5 bases from J, with 14 bases between. The CDR3 is 15 amino acids. The CDR3 DNA follows: TGTGCCAGCAGTTTAGGGGCCACGGCCCCTTATGGCTACACCTTC. The encoded protein is CASSLGATAPYGYTF.

At least ten counts were recorded for this clonotype. At one end the junction does not follow the germline gene, possibly because of a read error. The chain combines TRBV20-1 with TRBJ2-1; D is undetermined. There are 10 residues in the CDR3. Germline V gives CDR1 DFQATT, CDR2 SNEGSKA (reference sequence). DNA for the CDR3: TGCAGTGCTAGAAAGCTCCCGTGGGTCTTC. This encodes CSARKLPWVF.

This clonotype was observed a few times. The V call is TRBV5-4, the J call TRBJ2-2, with no clear D. V was trimmed by 0 bases and J by 7 bases, leaving 13 bases between them. CDR3 length equals 15 residues. Looked up from germline, CDR1 is SGHNT and CDR2 is YYREEE (reference sequence). This CDR3 reads CASSLAVSGVGELFF. Here the CDR3 DNA reads TGTGCCAGCAGCTTGGCCGTATCTGGGGTCGGGGAGCTGTTTTTT.

Only a few counts were recorded for this clonotype. The chain recombines TRBV18 with TRBJ2-1; D gene ambiguous. V was clipped by 6 bases and J by 6 bases, with 9 bases between them. CDR1 is KGHSH, CDR2 LQKENI, per germline. CDR3 length equals 12 residues. The CDR3 sequence: CASSGGVNEQFF. The CDR3 bases are TGTGCCAGCTCGGGCGGAGTCAATGAGCAGTTCTTC.

The J gene is TRBJ2-1, the V gene TRBV5-1, with unresolved D. The CDR3 runs 15 residues. In germline, CDR1 is SGHRS, CDR2 YFSETQ. Trimming stripped 4 bases from V and 0 bases from J, with 11 bases between. DNA for the CDR3: TGCGCCAGCAGCCCGGACCCGCACTCCTACAATGAGCAGTTCTTC. This codes for CASSPDPHSYNEQFF.

This chain links TRBV20-1 with TRBJ2-7, with TRBD2 matching 10 bases. Germline loops: CDR1 DFQATT, CDR2 SNEGSKA (reference sequence). The CDR3 runs 13 residues. V was pared by 5 bases and J by 1 base, with 2 bases of the junction left unmatched. The CDR3 region has the DNA TGCAGTGCTTATAGCGGGAGGTCCTACGAGCAGTACTTC. The encoded protein is CSAYSGRSYEQYF.

In its sample, this clonotype was seen a few times. This sequence joins TRBV4-1 and TRBJ2-1; TRBD1 matches 8 bases. V was clipped by 0 bases and J by 5 bases; unmatched bases: 6. The CDR3 covers 16 residues. Germline CDR1 MGHRA, CDR2 YSYEKL. CDR3 loop: CASSQDGQGAHNEQFF. The CDR3 coding sequence is TGCGCCAGCAGCCAAGATGGGCAGGGGGCCCACAATGAGCAGTTCTTC.

On this clonotype: A junction boundary mismatches the germline segment, possibly from a read error. The genes are TRBV5-1 and TRBJ2-3; 9 nucleotides line up with TRBD2. CDR1 is SGHRS and CDR2 is YFSETQ in the germline V gene. This CDR3 is 16 amino acids long. The CDR3 is CVSSLGLARGTDTQYF. CDR3 sequence (DNA): TGCGTCAGCAGCTTGGGACTAGCCCGAGGAACAGATACGCAGTATTTT.